Detailed here is one TCR beta chain. As yet, its antigen is unknown. The record originates from a study of T-cell memory formation after mild COVID-19. Study summary: The TCR clusters were mostly specific to one donor.

Study observations and caveats: Certain responding clones were present in pre-infection memory, suggesting participation of cross-reactive memory.

MiXCR was run by TCRdb on the 5' RACE reads, yielding one entry per CDR3 protein. The sample records some 120,000 distinct CDR3 sequences, about a sixth being singletons. Germline CDR1 SNHLY, CDR2 FYNNEI. The CDR3 runs 16 residues. V shed 5 bases, J shed 6 bases, and the junction held 9 bases outside the gene matches. Material: PBMCs or a T cell subset sorted from them (not recorded which). The receptor's source is an adult woman who had mild COVID-19 (a few samples of this study predate the infection). Cell type and time point are not known. The chain carries TRBV2 and TRBJ2-7; 14 nucleotides line up with TRBD2. CDR3 sequence: CASSSRLAGGPGEQYF. The CDR3 nucleotides read TGTGCCAGCAGTAGTCGACTAGCGGGAGGGCCTGGCGAGCAGTACTTC.